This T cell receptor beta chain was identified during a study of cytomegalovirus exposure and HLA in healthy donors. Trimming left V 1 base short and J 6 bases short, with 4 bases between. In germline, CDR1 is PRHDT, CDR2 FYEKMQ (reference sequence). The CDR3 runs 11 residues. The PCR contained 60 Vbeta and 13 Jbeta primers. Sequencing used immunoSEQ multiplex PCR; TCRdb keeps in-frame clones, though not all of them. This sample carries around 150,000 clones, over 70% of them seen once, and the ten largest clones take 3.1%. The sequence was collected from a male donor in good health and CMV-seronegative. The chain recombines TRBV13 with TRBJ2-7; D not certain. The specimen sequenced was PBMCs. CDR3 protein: CASSLAGEQYF. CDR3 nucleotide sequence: TGTGCCAGCAGCTTAGCGGGCGAGCAGTACTTC.